This T cell receptor beta chain was observed in a study of blood T cell repertoires in COVID-19. Across the study: Sites across the United States, Italy and Spain contributed samples from acute and convalescent COVID-19. Sample material is recorded as cDNA or gDNA derived from T cells, B-cell-depleted T cells, or PBMCs.

The CDR3 loop spans 15 amino acids. The J segment lost 4 bases and the V segment lost 5 bases, leaving 10 bases of the junction unmatched. The germline gives CDR1 SGHTA, CDR2 FQGNSA. Source study methods: Nucleated cell counts were estimated from reference gene primer amplification. TCRdb's table, derived via immunoSEQ multiplex PCR, lists solely in-frame clones and lacks some. That table furnishes V, J and clone size, whereas the DNA furnished D and trimming. This table has 150,000 to 200,000 clones, roughly 79% appearing once. The J gene is TRBJ2-7, the V gene TRBV7-2, with 8 bases matching TRBD2. The specimen was peripheral blood. The source is a man aged 60-69 years with active or convalescent COVID-19. CDR3 coding DNA: TGTGCCAGCAGCCTTACCGGGACTAGTTGGTACGAGCAGTACTTC. This encodes CASSLTGTSWYEQYF.